Each of the 16 T cell receptor beta chains below was sequenced from the same sample in a study of blood T cell repertoires in COVID-19. The data were produced by immunoSEQ multiplex PCR, yet TCRdb's version contains in-frame clones alone and is incomplete. The data hold 47,000 or so clones, with 81% observed a single time. The specimen sequenced was peripheral blood. The receptors were sampled from a woman of 80 years or more with COVID-19, enrolled during active disease.

The chain joins TRBV3-1 (or the pseudogene TRBV3-2) to TRBJ1-1; 10 positions agree with TRBD1. The CDR3 runs 15 residues. Looked up from germline, CDR1 is LGHDT and CDR2 is YNNKEL (reference sequence). Trimming took 4 bases from V and 4 from J; bases not matched to a gene: 6. As DNA, the CDR3 is TGTGCCAGCAGCCGGACAGGGGGTTTGGGCACTGAAGCTTTCTTT. It codes for CASSRTGGLGTEAFF.

V usage is TRBV29-1 and J usage is TRBJ1-1; the match to TRBD1 covers 9 bases. CDR3 length: 13 residues. Per germline, CDR1 SQVTM and CDR2 ANQGSEA. The ends lost 8 bases at V and 1 base at J; junction bases unmatched: 5. CDR3: CSSRTGENTEAFF. The CDR3 DNA sequence: TGCAGCTCTCGGACAGGGGAGAACACTGAAGCTTTCTTT.

This clone was counted a few times. V usage is TRBV6-5 and J usage is TRBJ1-2, with D tentatively TRBD1 (5 bases). V was shortened by 3 bases and J by 7 bases, with 12 bases between the two germline ends. The CDR3 has 13 amino acids. CDR1 is MNHEY and CDR2 is SVGAGI in the germline V gene. CDR3 region: CASSYDSSIGYTF. CDR3 coding DNA: TGTGCCAGCAGTTATGACAGTAGTATTGGCTACACCTTC.

This clone was seen only once. The J gene is TRBJ1-5, the V gene TRBV29-1; D gene unclear. The CDR3 runs to 14 residues. Germline CDR1 SQVTM, CDR2 ANQGSEA. The V end was cut by 4 bases, the J end by 2 bases, with 12 bases between. The CDR3 is CSVVGGDGNQPQHF. The CDR3 DNA follows: TGCAGCGTTGTAGGTGGAGATGGCAATCAGCCCCAGCATTTT.

V is TRBV9 and J is TRBJ1-6; 8 bases match TRBD1. CDR1 is SGDLS, CDR2 YYNGEE, per germline. Trimming removed 0 bases from V and 15 bases from J; junction bases left unmatched: 2. The CDR3 length is 12 residues. The chain's CDR3 is CASSVEGTGLHF. The CDR3 DNA reads as TGTGCCAGCAGCGTAGAAGGGACAGGCCTCCACTTT.

The chain recombines TRBV6-2 or TRBV6-3 with TRBJ1-2; perhaps TRBD1 as D (6 bases). The CDR3 extends over 14 amino acids. V shed 1 base and J shed 3 bases, with 9 bases lying between them. Germline V gene data show CDR1 as MNHEY and CDR2 as SVGEGT. CDR3 amino acids: CASSYLTGDYGYTF. Here the CDR3 DNA reads TGTGCCAGCAGTTACTTGACAGGAGACTATGGCTACACCTTC.

V and J are TRBV5-1 and TRBJ1-2; TRBD1 agrees at 7 bases. CDR3 length equals 17 residues. The germline gives CDR1 SGHRS, CDR2 YFSETQ. The trim removed 5 bases at V and 4 bases at J, leaving 17 bases unmatched. The CDR3 DNA sequence: TGCGCCAGCAGTGTAGGGACAGACTCCCCTGGGGGCTATGGCTACACCTTC. It encodes CASSVGTDSPGGYGYTF.

The table lists this clone with a few counts. The genes are TRBV5-1 and TRBJ2-2; 8 positions match TRBD1. The CDR3 consists of 14 residues. The junction had 4 bases not matched to a gene; V was cut back by 4 bases and J by 5 bases. CDR1 SGHRS and CDR2 YFSETQ come from the germline V gene. The CDR3 DNA sequence: TGCGCCAGCAGCAGGGGACAGGTTACCGGGGAGCTGTTTTTT. Protein: CASSRGQVTGELFF.

The chain recombines TRBV7-9 with TRBJ2-7; 7 nucleotides match TRBD1. The CDR3 totals 14 residues. J gave up 7 bases and V 5 bases, and 11 bases lay outside the gene matches. The germline V gene has CDR1 SEHNR and CDR2 FQNEAQ (reference sequence). The CDR3 bases are TGTGCCAGCAGCACCAGACAGGGCGGGCGGGAGCAGTACTTC. This gives the protein CASSTRQGGREQYF.

V is TRBV27 and J is TRBJ1-1; no definite D call. Between the trimmed V and J ends, which lost 6 bases and 3 bases, there was a span of 14 bases. The CDR3 sequence is 14 residues long. The germline V gene has CDR1 MNHEY and CDR2 SMNVEV (reference sequence). The CDR3: CASSPAGSHTEAFF. As DNA, the CDR3 is TGTGCCAGCAGCCCTGCAGGCTCGCACACTGAAGCTTTCTTT.

This clone was seen a single time. This chain uses TRBV6-5 with TRBJ2-1, with D possibly matching TRBD2 (6 bases). The CDR3 has 14 amino acids. Trimming pared 7 bases from V and 10 bases from J, leaving 20 bases between. Germline V gene sequence: CDR1 MNHEY, CDR2 SVGAGI. DNA for the CDR3: TGTGCCAGCAACTCCGGGACTCTCAAATGGGAGCAGTTCTTC. This sequence encodes CASNSGTLKWEQFF.

V and J are TRBV19 and TRBJ2-3; TRBD2 is a possible D gene (6 bases). The CDR3 contains 14 residues. V lost 3 bases and J 4 bases, leaving 11 bases between the germline ends. In germline, CDR1 is LNHDA, CDR2 SQIVND (reference sequence). The CDR3 coding sequence is TGTGCCAGTAGTATTGGGGGGTTTTCAGATACGCAGTATTTT. Protein: CASSIGGFSDTQYF. Filled out from reference TRBV19 and TRBJ2-3, the complete variable domain reads DGGITQSPKYLFRKEGQNVTLSCEQNLNHDAMYWYRQDPGQGLRLIYYSQIVNDFQKGDIAEGYSVSREKKESFPLTVTSAQKNPTAFYLCASSIGGFSDTQYFGPGTRLTVL.

V and J are TRBV4-2 and TRBJ2-7; D perhaps matches TRBD1 (6 bases). The germline V gene encodes CDR1 LGHNA and CDR2 YNFKEQ. The CDR3 loop spans 13 amino acids. The V end was cut by 5 bases, the J end by 0 bases, with 8 bases between. CDR3 DNA: TGTGCCAGCAGCGGGACAAGCTCCTACGAGCAGTACTTC. It translates to CASSGTSSYEQYF.

V usage is TRBV9 and J usage is TRBJ2-3; 13 bases fit TRBD2. The CDR3 is 17 amino acids. Germline-derived CDR1 and CDR2 are SGDLS and YYNGEE. The junction had 4 bases not matched to a gene; V was cut back by 0 bases and J by 3 bases. The CDR3 region has the DNA TGTGCCAGCAGCGTAGGACTAGCGGGAGGTTGGACAGATACGCAGTATTTT. It translates to CASSVGLAGGWTDTQYF.

This clone was seen only a few times. The V call is TRBV4-1, the J call TRBJ2-1; 7 positions match TRBD2. CDR3 size: 18 residues. V lost 0 bases and J lost 0; bases outside the gene matches: 8. Looked up from germline, CDR1 is MGHRA and CDR2 is YSYEKL. The CDR3 region is CASSQDQASGYSYNEQFF. CDR3 DNA sequence: TGCGCCAGCAGCCAAGATCAGGCTAGCGGATACTCCTACAATGAGCAGTTCTTC.

The rearrangement links TRBV30 to TRBJ2-2; 13 positions agree with TRBD2. Germline lookup yields CDR1 GTSNPN and CDR2 SVGIG (reference sequence). The CDR3 extends over 17 amino acids. This CDR3 reads CAGITSGRGTDTGELFF. The CDR3 region has the DNA TGTGCGGGGATAACTAGCGGGAGGGGTACGGACACCGGGGAGCTGTTTTTT. The full variable domain, with the rest looked up from reference TRBV30 and TRBJ2-2, is SQTIHQWPATLVQPVGSPLSLECTVEGTSNPNLYWYRQAAGRGLQLLFYSVGIGQISSEVPQNLSASRPQDRQFILSSKKLLLSDSGFYLCAGITSGRGTDTGELFFGEGSRLTVL.